The clone carrying this TCR beta chain was seen a single time. The CDR3 is 16 amino acids. The germline CDR1 and CDR2 sequences are LGHNA and YSLEER. The V gene end was trimmed by 0 bases and the J gene end by 7 bases; junction bases not matched to a gene: 11. Using immunoSEQ multiplex PCR, the repertoire was profiled, and TCRdb retains in-frame clones only, with some absent. Of about 330,000 clones in the sample, approximately 90% were seen once. These data come from a study of blood T cell repertoires in COVID-19. This chain uses TRBV4-3 with TRBJ2-7; 8 nucleotides align to TRBD1. The sequencing input was peripheral blood. This clonotype was sampled from a woman aged 45-60 years with active or convalescent COVID-19. CDR3 in DNA: TGCGCCAGCAGCCAAGATTCCGGACAGGGCCCACGGGAGCAGTACTTC. Amino acid sequence: CASSQDSGQGPREQYF.